Shown below are 24 T cell receptor beta chains from a single sample sequenced in a study of shared clonotypes between healthy human individuals. Here immunoSEQ multiplex PCR was the method, and the copy in TCRdb shows in-frame clones only, minus some. This repertoire shows approximately 2,300,000 clones, about 90% found once; its top ten account for 0.3% to 0.4%. The specimen sequenced was naive CD4+ T cells from PBMCs. The sample's subset: CD45RA+ positively selected. These receptors all come from a man younger than 35 in good health. Some clones in this sample may be carry-over from other donors' samples.

In DNA form, the CDR3 reads TGTGCCAGCAGGGACGCTTACTACAATGAGCAGTTCTTC. It codes for CASRDAYYNEQFF. The chain has TRBV2 and TRBJ2-1; D is ambiguous. V dropped 6 bases and J dropped 3 bases, with 9 bases sitting between them. Germline V gene data show CDR1 as SNHLY and CDR2 as FYNNEI. The CDR3 spans 13 residues.

Comment on this clone: The sample carries other DNA sequences with the same CDR3. This sequence joins TRBV15 and TRBJ2-5; no clear D gene. The CDR3 extends over 13 amino acids. Per germline, CDR1 LNHNV and CDR2 YYDKDF (reference sequence). Trimming removed 1 base from V and 2 bases from J, with 5 bases in between. The CDR3 reads CATSRGRQETQYF. CDR3 coding DNA: TGTGCCACCAGCAGAGGCCGGCAAGAGACCCAGTACTTC.

The V call is TRBV7-8, the J call TRBJ1-1, with D perhaps TRBD1 (6 bases). With 5 bases removed from V and 5 bases from J, the gap between germline ends came to 12 bases. The CDR3 length is 13 residues. The germline CDR1 and CDR2 sequences are SGHVS and FQNEAQ. CDR3 protein: CASSQYRATEAFF. CDR3 sequence (DNA): TGTGCCAGCAGCCAATACAGGGCGACTGAAGCTTTCTTT.

The chain employs TRBV27 and TRBJ2-5, with D possibly being TRBD1 (5 bases). Trimming stripped 5 bases from V and 5 bases from J, with 18 bases between. This CDR3 is built from 15 residues. The V gene's germline CDR1 is MNHEY and CDR2 SMNVEV (reference sequence). CDR3 nucleotides: TGTGCCAGCAGTCCCCGACAGCGCCCTCAGGAGACCCAGTACTTC. It translates to CASSPRQRPQETQYF.

This chain uses TRBV9 with TRBJ2-1, with 10 bases that match TRBD2. The CDR3 is 15 residues long. Germline assignment: CDR1 SGDLS and CDR2 YYNGEE. Trimming at V came to 4 bases and at J to 3 bases, leaving 4 bases not matched to a gene. The CDR3: CASSPGLANYNEQFF. CDR3 sequence (DNA): TGTGCCAGCAGCCCGGGACTAGCGAACTACAATGAGCAGTTCTTC.

The gene calls are TRBV12-5 and TRBJ2-5; D is possibly TRBD1 (7 bases). Germline CDR1 and CDR2: LGHNT and FRNRAP. Trimming cost V 6 bases and J 7 bases, with 18 bases left between them. This CDR3 has 14 amino acids. This CDR3 is CASGRGTASGTQYF. The CDR3 nucleotides read TGTGCTAGTGGCCGGGGGACAGCCTCGGGGACCCAGTACTTC.

In its sample, this clone was seen once. V usage is TRBV7-2 and J usage is TRBJ2-5, with D unresolved. CDR3 length: 14 amino acids. From germline, CDR1 is SGHTA and CDR2 FQGNSA. The V end lost 5 bases, the J end lost 2 bases, and 12 bases lay between the germline ends. Written as DNA, the CDR3 is TGTGCCAGCAGCCTCCTGGGCCCACAAGAGACCCAGTACTTC. It translates to CASSLLGPQETQYF.

This chain links TRBV7-2 with TRBJ1-1; a possible D gene is TRBD1 (5 bases). Germline CDR1 SGHTA, CDR2 FQGNSA. The CDR3 covers 14 residues. V gave up 1 base and J gave up 1 base, with 7 bases separating them. The CDR3 sequence: CASSLVGTNTEAFF. The CDR3 region has the DNA TGTGCCAGCAGCTTAGTCGGGACGAACACTGAAGCTTTCTTT.

J is TRBJ1-2 and V is TRBV10-3; 7 nucleotides align to TRBD1. The CDR3 spans 12 residues. With V trimmed by 8 bases and J by 5 bases, 5 bases remained unmatched. Germline CDR1 ENHRY, CDR2 SYGVKD. CDR3 residues: CAISDREYGYTF. CDR3 coding DNA: TGTGCCATCTCTGACAGGGAATATGGCTACACCTTC.

With regard to this clone: In the same sample, other DNA sequences code for this CDR3. This sequence joins TRBV6-5 and TRBJ2-7; tentative D call: TRBD2 (5 bases). The CDR3 extends over 14 amino acids. The V and J ends lost 0 bases and 4 bases respectively, with 10 bases between them. CDR1 and CDR2 (germline): MNHEY, SVGAGI. CDR3 sequence (DNA): TGTGCCAGCAGTTACTCGAGGGCCGTTTACGAGCAGTACTTC. Amino acids: CASSYSRAVYEQYF.

V gene TRBV27 combines with J gene TRBJ2-5; TRBD1 aligns across 11 bases. Germline loops: CDR1 MNHEY, CDR2 SMNVEV (reference sequence). The CDR3 length is 16 residues. Germline trimming cut 3 bases from V and 2 bases from J; bases unmatched to any gene: 5. The CDR3 reads CASSLRGQGVQETQYF. For the CDR3, the DNA is TGTGCCAGCAGTTTGAGGGGACAGGGGGTGCAAGAGACCCAGTACTTC.

The chain links TRBV7-9 to TRBJ1-4, with D maybe TRBD1 (6 bases). This CDR3 is built from 15 residues. Trimming left V 5 bases short and J 8 bases short, with 18 bases between. Germline CDR1 and CDR2: SEHNR and FQNEAQ (reference sequence). CDR3 region: CASSKDSGREEKLFF. The CDR3 coding sequence is TGTGCCAGCAGCAAGGACAGTGGACGGGAAGAAAAACTGTTTTTT.

The chain employs TRBV28 and TRBJ2-7; no clear D gene. CDR3 size: 12 residues. The ends were cut back, 6 bases at V and 2 bases at J, with 8 bases in the middle. The germline V gene encodes CDR1 MDHEN and CDR2 SYDVKM. DNA of the CDR3: TGTGCCAGCAGGGAAAGAACCTACGAGCAGTACTTC. Translation: CASRERTYEQYF. The full variable domain, in which reference TRBV28 and TRBJ2-7 provide the parts outside the CDR3, is DVKVTQSSRYLVKRTGEKVFLECVQDMDHENMFWYRQDPGLGLRLIYFSYDVKMKEKGDIPEGYSVSREKKERFSLILESASTNQTSMYLCASRERTYEQYFGPGTRLTVT.

The chain uses TRBV5-4 and TRBJ2-2; 12 bases map to TRBD2. Germline values: CDR1 SGHNT, CDR2 YYREEE (reference sequence). The V segment lost 4 bases and the J segment 7 bases; nucleotides outside the gene matches: 5. CDR3 length: 15 amino acids. The chain's CDR3 is CASSQGLAGGGELFF. CDR3 bases: TGTGCCAGCAGCCAGGGACTAGCGGGCGGCGGGGAGCTGTTTTTT.

In regard to this clone: At the DNA level, this CDR3 is encoded by other sequences in the same sample as well. V and J are TRBV7-9 and TRBJ1-6; D possibly corresponds to TRBD1 (5 bases). V lost 2 bases, J lost 7 bases, and 9 bases lay in between. The CDR3 has 14 amino acids. CDR1 is SEHNR and CDR2 is FQNEAQ in the germline V gene (reference sequence). The CDR3 protein is CASSLLAGNSPLHF. DNA for the CDR3: TGTGCCAGCAGCTTACTCGCAGGGAATTCACCCCTCCACTTT.

V is TRBV4-2 and J is TRBJ2-1, with 9 nucleotides matching TRBD1. Losses at the gene ends were 0 bases for V and 12 bases for J; bases not matched to a gene: 3. Germline V gives CDR1 LGHNA, CDR2 YNFKEQ. The CDR3 length is 13 residues. In DNA, the CDR3 is TGTGCCAGCAGCCAAGATAAGGGACAGGGGCAGTTCTTC. Its translation is CASSQDKGQGQFF.

The chain carries TRBV5-1 and TRBJ2-7; no clear D. V gave up 0 bases and J gave up 0 bases, with 16 bases separating them. The germline gives CDR1 SGHRS, CDR2 YFSETQ. The CDR3 length is 17 residues. The CDR3 sequence is CASSLAGSPARSYEQYF. Written as DNA, the CDR3 is TGCGCCAGCAGCTTGGCCGGTTCGCCGGCGCGCTCCTACGAGCAGTACTTC.

The gene calls are TRBV6-1 and TRBJ1-1; D is perhaps TRBD1 (5 bases). CDR3 length: 15 amino acids. V was trimmed by 5 bases and J by 6 bases, leaving 19 bases between them. CDR1 is MNHNS and CDR2 is SASEGT in the germline V gene. The CDR3 nucleotides are TGTGCCAGCAGTCCTCTTGCCCACAGGCCTTCTGAAGCTTTCTTT. Translated: CASSPLAHRPSEAFF.

The chain joins TRBV7-9 to TRBJ1-2, with D possibly matching TRBD1 (5 bases). The CDR3 length is 13 residues. The V end was cut by 5 bases, the J end by 8 bases, with 15 bases between. The germline V gene has CDR1 SEHNR and CDR2 FQNEAQ (reference sequence). CDR3: CASSSAGARGYTF. The CDR3 DNA follows: TGTGCCAGCAGCAGCGCTGGGGCGAGGGGCTACACCTTC.

The chain couples TRBV5-1 to TRBJ2-1; 7 bases match TRBD2. This CDR3 has 13 residues. The germline gives CDR1 SGHRS, CDR2 YFSETQ. The J segment lost 7 bases and the V segment lost 5 bases, leaving 6 bases of the junction unmatched. CDR3 sequence reads: CASRTGTTNEQFF. In nucleotides, the CDR3 is TGCGCCAGCAGAACCGGGACTACAAATGAGCAGTTCTTC. Together with reference TRBV5-1 and TRBJ2-1, the CDR3 gives the full variable domain: KAGVTQTPRYLIKTRGQQVTLSCSPISGHRSVSWYQQTPGQGLQFLFEYFSETQRNKGNFPGRFSGRQFSNSRSEMNVSTLELGDSALYLCASRTGTTNEQFFGPGTRLTVL.

The V and J genes are TRBV19 and TRBJ2-6; no clear D. The V gene lost 5 bases and the J gene lost 16 bases, with 21 bases spanning the gap. The CDR3 spans 14 residues. CDR1 and CDR2 from the germline V gene are LNHDA and SQIVND (reference sequence). The CDR3 here is CASSVNADGAKLTF. The CDR3 DNA sequence: TGTGCCAGTAGTGTAAATGCGGACGGCGCCAAACTGACTTTC.

This rearrangement joins TRBV28 to TRBJ1-3, with D perhaps TRBD1 (6 bases). V lost 4 bases and J 0 bases, leaving 13 bases between the germline ends. This CDR3 contains 16 residues. Germline lookup yields CDR1 MDHEN and CDR2 SYDVKM. Here the CDR3 reads CASSSPGQTSGNTIYF. The CDR3 DNA follows: TGTGCCAGCAGTTCTCCGGGACAAACCTCTGGAAACACCATATATTTT.

CDR3 amino acids: CASSLLISGRARELFF. CDR3 in DNA: TGTGCCAGCAGTTTACTAATTAGCGGGAGGGCCCGGGAGCTGTTTTTT. This chain uses TRBV27 with TRBJ2-2; TRBD2 matches at 11 bases. Germline assignment: CDR1 MNHEY and CDR2 SMNVEV (reference sequence). V dropped 2 bases and J dropped 9; count of bases not matched to a gene: 8. The CDR3 length is 16 residues.

This sequence joins TRBV5-1 and TRBJ2-7; TRBD1 agrees at 8 bases. The CDR3 has 17 amino acids. In germline, CDR1 is SGHRS, CDR2 YFSETQ. J gave up 0 bases and V 3 bases, and 11 bases lay outside the gene matches. The CDR3 protein is CASSSGQGGYASYEQYF. The CDR3 bases are TGCGCCAGCAGCTCAGGACAGGGCGGCTATGCCTCCTACGAGCAGTACTTC.